The sequence of this TCR beta chain was determined in a study of monozygotic twins with inflammatory bowel disease. Each UMI, carrying a 6-nucleotide sample barcode, came from template switching. No DNA is given; TCRdb re-called the 5' RACE reads and lists each CDR3 protein once. The sample features approximately 160,000 distinct CDR3 sequences, with 2.5% to 3% in its top ten. Findings and caveats of the study: Differing immunosuppressive treatments may have added variability to patient repertoires.

CDR1 and CDR2 (germline): SGDLS, YYNGEE. CDR3 length: 13 residues. To note about this clonotype: Its antigen remains unidentified.

This receptor was identified in a human donor with ulcerative colitis or Crohn's disease, or a healthy co-twin of an affected twin (not recorded which). The chain carries TRBV9 and TRBJ2-3; the TCRdb call, TRBD1, lacks DNA for checking. The material sequenced was blood. The CDR3 loop reads CASSVTGADTQYF.